This note documents a single T cell receptor beta chain sequence. Its target is unknown. This entry is derived from a study of CD8 T cells in ankylosing spondylitis. TCRdb fed the 5' RACE reads into MiXCR, producing one record per CDR3 protein. Found here are approximately 400,000 distinct CDR3 sequences, roughly 27% of them singletons; the top ten hold 0.85% to 1%. V lost 0 bases and J 6 bases, leaving 15 bases between the germline ends. Germline V gene lookup returns CDR1 SGHRS and CDR2 YFSETQ. There are 15 residues in the CDR3. Study-level results: Significant enrichment of disease-linked clones was reportedly seen in matched ankylosing spondylitis synovial fluid. What seemed typical of ankylosing spondylitis blood was a TCR beta motif built from several highly homologous variants.

The specimen sequenced was blood, either unsorted or a sorted T cell fraction (not recorded which). The V call is TRBV5-1, the J call TRBJ1-2, with D unresolved. The source of this sequence is a male donor with ankylosing spondylitis. The CDR3 is CASSLVRGRHDGYTF. CDR3 DNA: TGCGCCAGCAGCTTGGTGCGCGGCAGGCATGATGGCTACACCTTC.